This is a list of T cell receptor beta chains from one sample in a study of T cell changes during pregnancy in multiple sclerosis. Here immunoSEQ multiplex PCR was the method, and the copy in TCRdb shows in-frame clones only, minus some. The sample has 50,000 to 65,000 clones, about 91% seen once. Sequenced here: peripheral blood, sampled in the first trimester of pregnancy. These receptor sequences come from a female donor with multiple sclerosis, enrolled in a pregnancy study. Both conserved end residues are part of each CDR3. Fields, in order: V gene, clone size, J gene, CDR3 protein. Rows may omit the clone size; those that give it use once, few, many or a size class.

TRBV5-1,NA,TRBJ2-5,CASSLGGAQETQYF
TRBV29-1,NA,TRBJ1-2,CSAGQNYGYTF
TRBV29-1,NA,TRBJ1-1,CSVDRTQVKNTEAFF
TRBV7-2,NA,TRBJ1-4,CASSLAGQGDEKLFF
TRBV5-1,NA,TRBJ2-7,CASSLVSAGVGEQYF
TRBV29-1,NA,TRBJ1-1,CSVDRYRGYTEAFF
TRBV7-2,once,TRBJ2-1,CASSLQAGANEQFF
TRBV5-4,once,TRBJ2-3,CASSTGTSGSTDTQYF
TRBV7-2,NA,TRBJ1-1,CASSSRGLVTEAFF
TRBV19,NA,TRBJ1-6,CASSSPRIQGYNSPLHF
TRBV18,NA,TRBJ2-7,CASSPSHEQYF
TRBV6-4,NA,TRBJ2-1,CASSPTSGGGNEQFF
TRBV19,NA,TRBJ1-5,CASSIDADRGEHF
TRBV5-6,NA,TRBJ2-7,CASRVGRQAVTEQYF
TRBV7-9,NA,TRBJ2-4,CASSFSGTGGPLAKNIQYF
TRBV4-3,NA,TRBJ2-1,CASSHSGSPYNEQFF
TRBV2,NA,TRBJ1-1,CASRVGQVGTEAFF
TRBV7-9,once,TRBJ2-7,CASSSPGQGREQYF
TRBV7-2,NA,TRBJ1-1,CASSLRGSTEAFF
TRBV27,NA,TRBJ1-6,CASSTRQGARSPLHF
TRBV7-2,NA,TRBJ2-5,CASSPSWTQYF
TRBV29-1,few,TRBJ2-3,CSVEGLGQGATDTQYF
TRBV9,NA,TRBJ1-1,CASKMRESDSEAFF
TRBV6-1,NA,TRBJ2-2,CASSEGTLYTGELFF
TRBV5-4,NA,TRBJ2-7,CASSLGGVPAYEQYF
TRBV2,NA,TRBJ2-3,CASSATLGTGQQYF
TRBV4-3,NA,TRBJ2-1,CASSQDFVSGGSYSYNEQFF
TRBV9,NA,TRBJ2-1,CASSISGKRSLNNEQFF
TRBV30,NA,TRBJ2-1,CAWKEAPSSYNEQFF
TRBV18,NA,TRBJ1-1,CASSPDRTVNTEAFF
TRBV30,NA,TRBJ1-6,CAWRAGTGKNSPLHF
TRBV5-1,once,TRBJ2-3,CASSPGLAVTDTQYF
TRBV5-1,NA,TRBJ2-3,CASSYDRSTDTQYF